The 7 T cell receptor beta chains reported below all come from one sample, sequenced in a study of blood T cell repertoires in COVID-19. The protocol was immunoSEQ multiplex PCR, while the TCRdb copy is restricted to in-frame clones and leaves out a portion. This sample has 200,000 or so clones, with 75% to 90% found just once. The sample was peripheral blood. Receptor source: a man in his 60s with acute or convalescent COVID-19.

The chain employs TRBV6-5 and TRBJ2-7; the match to TRBD2 covers 12 bases. Trimming at V came to 5 bases and at J to 2 bases, leaving 1 base not matched to a gene. The length of the CDR3 is 14 residues. CDR1 is MNHEY and CDR2 is SVGAGI in the germline V gene. The DNA of the CDR3 is TGTGCCAGCAGTACTAGCGGGGGGACCTACGAGCAGTACTTC. Amino acids: CASSTSGGTYEQYF.

This clone was recorded a few times. This chain links TRBV27 with TRBJ1-6; TRBD1 matches 7 bases. CDR3 length: 15 residues. The J segment lost 5 bases and the V segment lost 5 bases, leaving 6 bases of the junction unmatched. Germline values: CDR1 MNHEY, CDR2 SMNVEV (reference sequence). CDR3 sequence: CASSRPGQHNSPLHF. The CDR3 nucleotides are TGTGCCAGCAGTCGGCCGGGACAGCATAATTCACCCCTCCACTTT.

The rearrangement joins TRBV3-1 (or the pseudogene TRBV3-2) to TRBJ2-7, with a possible D match to TRBD1 (5 bases). Germline CDR1 reads LGHDT; CDR2 reads YNNKEL (reference sequence). Deletions cut 2 bases from V and 3 bases from J, with 11 bases between. The CDR3 is 14 amino acids. The CDR3 sequence: CASSQPGHVYEQYF. In nucleotides, the CDR3 is TGTGCCAGCAGCCAACCCGGACATGTCTACGAGCAGTACTTC.

This clone has only one observation. The genes are TRBV28 and TRBJ1-5; no clear D gene. V shed 4 bases and J shed 7 bases, with 11 bases lying between them. Germline CDR1 MDHEN, CDR2 SYDVKM. The CDR3 is 13 residues long. The CDR3 DNA sequence: TGTGCCAGCAGTTCCCTCGGGGTCCAGCCCCAGCATTTT. The encoded protein is CASSSLGVQPQHF. Combining the CDR3 with reference TRBV28 and TRBJ1-5 gives the whole variable domain DVKVTQSSRYLVKRTGEKVFLECVQDMDHENMFWYRQDPGLGLRLIYFSYDVKMKEKGDIPEGYSVSREKKERFSLILESASTNQTSMYLCASSSLGVQPQHFGDGTRLSIL.

This chain connects TRBV7-2 to TRBJ2-2, with 7 bases that match TRBD1. Trimming at V came to 2 bases and at J to 5 bases, leaving 5 bases not matched to a gene. This CDR3 comprises 15 residues. CDR1 is SGHTA, CDR2 FQGNSA, per germline. The chain's CDR3 is CASSLLRGWTGELFF. CDR3 sequence (DNA): TGTGCCAGCAGCTTACTCAGGGGGTGGACCGGGGAGCTGTTTTTT.

This chain joins TRBV10-3 and TRBJ2-1; D is unresolved. Germline CDR1 ENHRY, CDR2 SYGVKD. Between the trimmed V and J ends, which lost 5 bases and 8 bases, there was a span of 16 bases. This CDR3 spans 14 amino acids. CDR3 coding DNA: TGTGCCATCAGTTCCCTTACTCACCATCATGAGCAGTTCTTC. Residues: CAISSLTHHHEQFF.

This clone occurred once. The V gene is TRBV7-9, the J gene TRBJ2-1; D not resolved. Trimming took 1 base from V and 6 from J, leaving 13 bases between them. The CDR3 covers 15 residues. Germline assignment: CDR1 SEHNR and CDR2 FQNEAQ (reference sequence). The CDR3 sequence: CASSLGPGIGNEQFF. CDR3 nucleotide sequence: TGTGCCAGCAGCTTAGGCCCCGGTATCGGCAATGAGCAGTTCTTC. Combining the CDR3 with reference TRBV7-9 and TRBJ2-1 gives the whole variable domain DTGVSQNPRHKITKRGQNVTFRCDPISEHNRLYWYRQTLGQGPEFLTYFQNEAQLEKSRLLSDRFSAERPKGSFSTLEIQRTEQGDSAMYLCASSLGPGIGNEQFFGPGTRLTVL.